These T cell receptor beta chains were read from a single sample in a study of T cell changes during pregnancy in multiple sclerosis. Libraries were prepared by immunoSEQ multiplex PCR; TCRdb keeps only in-frame clonotypes and omits some of them. The sample has 40,000 to 50,000 clones, 90% to 95% seen once. Source: CD8+ T cells from peripheral blood mononuclear cells, taken after pregnancy. Receptors originate from a female donor with multiple sclerosis, enrolled in a pregnancy study. CDR3s include the opening cysteine and the closing phenylalanine or tryptophan. The order of the fields is J gene, V gene, D gene, clone size, CDR3 protein, CDR3 DNA. D genes are given only for firm matches. The size of a clone is reported for some rows only, either as once, few or many, or as a class for expanded clones.

>TRBJ2-5|TRBV4-1|TRBD2|-
CASSLSSGRVVETQYF
TGCGCCAGCAGCCTTTCTAGCGGACGGGTGGTAGAGACCCAGTACTTC
>TRBJ2-1|TRBV5-1|TRBD2|-
CASSLAKSGGRNEQFF
TGCGCCAGCAGCTTGGCCAAGAGCGGGGGGCGGAATGAGCAGTTCTTC
>TRBJ2-2|TRBV4-3|TRBD2|-
CASSQGDYSNTGELFF
TGCGCCAGCAGCCAAGGGGACTACTCGAACACCGGGGAGCTGTTTTTT
>TRBJ2-7|TRBV14|-|-
CASSQGAGPPYEQYF
TGTGCCAGCAGCCAAGGCGCGGGGCCCCCATACGAGCAGTACTTC
>TRBJ2-1|TRBV7-7|-|-
CASSYDRRGEQFF
TGTGCCAGCAGCTACGACAGGAGAGGCGAGCAGTTCTTC
>TRBJ1-1|TRBV7-9|-|few
CASSLGHQFTEAFF
TGTGCCAGCAGCTTGGGACACCAATTCACTGAAGCTTTCTTT
>TRBJ2-3|TRBV19|TRBD2|-
CAISGLADTDTQYF
TGTGCCATTTCGGGACTAGCGGACACAGATACGCAGTATTTT
>TRBJ1-1|TRBV5-4|-|-
CASSLAGMNTEAFF
TGTGCCAGCAGCTTGGCCGGGATGAACACTGAAGCTTTCTTT
>TRBJ2-1|TRBV19|-|-
CASSATPLGGVGDEQFF
TGTGCCAGTAGTGCTACTCCCCTCGGCGGCGTGGGAGATGAGCAGTTCTTC
>TRBJ1-3|TRBV4-3|-|-
CASSQDRGGSSGNTIYF
TGCGCCAGCAGCCAAGATCGAGGCGGGAGCTCTGGAAACACCATATATTTT
>TRBJ2-1|TRBV5-1|TRBD1|-
CASSSTGGSDEQFF
TGCGCCAGCAGCTCGACAGGGGGTTCGGATGAGCAGTTCTTC
>TRBJ1-2|TRBV2|TRBD1|-
CASRGTGGSYGYTF
TGTGCCAGCAGGGGGACAGGGGGATCATATGGCTACACCTTC
>TRBJ2-3|TRBV5-1|TRBD2|-
CASSLENSGGDTDTQYF
TGCGCCAGCAGCTTGGAAAACAGCGGGGGGGACACAGATACGCAGTATTTT
>TRBJ1-1|TRBV9|-|-
CASSPDPGGQGPAFF
TGTGCCAGCAGCCCTGACCCGGGGGGGCAGGGGCCGGCTTTCTTT
>TRBJ2-1|TRBV7-3|TRBD2|-
CASSLIGGLAASSSYNEQFF
TGTGCCAGCAGCTTAATCGGTGGACTAGCGGCCTCGAGCTCCTACAATGAGCAGTTCTTC
>TRBJ1-5|TRBV2|TRBD1|-
CASRGQGSQPQHF
TGTGCCAGCAGGGGACAGGGAAGTCAGCCCCAGCATTTT
>TRBJ2-7|TRBV28|-|-
CASSSLYEQYF
TGTGCCAGCAGTTCCCTCTACGAGCAGTACTTC
>TRBJ2-5|TRBV5-1|TRBD1|-
CASSDGQGKGLGETQYF
TGCGCCAGCAGCGACGGACAGGGAAAGGGTTTGGGGGAGACCCAGTACTTC
>TRBJ1-1|TRBV12-5|-|-
CASGRGNTEAFF
TGTGCTAGTGGTAGGGGGAACACTGAAGCTTTCTTT
>TRBJ1-5|TRBV4-1|-|-
CASSQVWPSNQPQHF
TGCGCCAGCAGCCAAGTTTGGCCTAGCAATCAGCCCCAGCATTTT
>TRBJ1-2|TRBV7-9|-|-
CASSLDPEVNYGYTF
TGTGCCAGCAGCTTAGACCCGGAGGTCAACTATGGCTACACCTTC
>TRBJ1-2|TRBV7-6|TRBD1|few
CASSLDMGQGAGGYTF
TGTGCCAGCAGCTTAGATATGGGACAGGGGGCGGGAGGCTACACCTTC
>TRBJ2-3|TRBV7-2|-|-
CASKSRGLAGSTDTQYF
TGTGCCAGCAAATCCAGGGGGCTAGCGGGGTCCACAGATACGCAGTATTTT
>TRBJ2-1|TRBV7-3|TRBD1|-
CASSLSPLVTGESYNEQFF
TGTGCCAGCAGCTTAAGCCCCCTTGTTACAGGGGAGTCCTACAATGAGCAGTTCTTC
>TRBJ2-7|TRBV4-2|TRBD1|-
CASSPGQGRDYEQYF
TGTGCCAGCAGCCCGGGACAGGGAAGGGACTACGAGCAGTACTTC
>TRBJ1-2|TRBV7-2|-|once
CASSLAGESYTF
TGTGCCAGCAGCTTAGCTGGGGAGAGCTACACCTTC
>TRBJ1-1|TRBV6-1|-|-
CASMDSRRWVTEAFF
TGTGCCAGCATGGACAGTCGGCGGTGGGTAACTGAAGCTTTCTTT
>TRBJ1-1|TRBV7-6|-|-
CASSFGPETEAFF
TGTGCCAGCAGCTTTGGGCCGGAAACTGAAGCTTTCTTT
>TRBJ2-3|TRBV30|-|-
CAWSPGDRTDTQYF
TGTGCCTGGAGCCCAGGGGACCGCACAGATACGCAGTATTTT
>TRBJ2-3|TRBV7-9|TRBD2|-
CASSPNIPTSGGDTDTQYF
TGTGCCAGCAGCCCTAACATACCTACTAGCGGGGGGGACACAGATACGCAGTATTTT
>TRBJ2-7|TRBV6-1|TRBD2|-
CATTSGEGGTYEQYF
TGTGCCACCACCTCCGGGGAGGGAGGGACCTACGAGCAGTACTTC
>TRBJ1-1|TRBV6-5|-|-
CASSFGGKNTEAFF
TGTGCCAGCAGTTTCGGGGGGAAGAACACTGAAGCTTTCTTT
>TRBJ2-1|TRBV4-2|TRBD2|once
CASSLLPGTREENEQFF
TGTGCCAGCAGCCTCCTCCCGGGGACTAGAGAGGAAAATGAGCAGTTCTTC
>TRBJ1-6|TRBV2|TRBD1|-
CASRPGTGNNSPLHF
TGTGCCAGCAGGCCTGGGACAGGGAATAATTCACCCCTCCACTTT
>TRBJ2-1|TRBV5-4|TRBD1|-
CASSPKGAVRNEQFF
TGTGCCAGCAGCCCCAAGGGGGCGGTACGCAATGAGCAGTTCTTC
>TRBJ1-2|TRBV2|TRBD1|-
CARDRGNGYTF
TGTGCCAGGGACAGGGGTAATGGCTACACCTTC
>TRBJ2-3|TRBV7-9|-|-
CASSPRERTDTQYF
TGTGCCAGCAGCCCCCGGGAGCGCACAGATACGCAGTATTTT
>TRBJ2-1|TRBV4-1|-|-
CASSQPRQSSYNEQFF
TGCGCCAGCAGCCAGCCCCGACAAAGCTCCTACAATGAGCAGTTCTTC
>TRBJ2-7|TRBV7-8|-|-
CASSLGSLGGIGEQYF
TGTGCCAGCAGCTTAGGGAGTTTGGGGGGAATCGGGGAGCAGTACTTC
>TRBJ1-2|TRBV29-1|TRBD1|-
CSVETVPGQGLGYGYTF
TGCAGCGTTGAAACGGTCCCGGGACAGGGCTTGGGATATGGCTACACCTTC
>TRBJ2-7|TRBV7-6|TRBD1|-
CASSFSLRQGDYEQYF
TGTGCCAGCAGCTTCTCCCTTAGACAGGGAGACTACGAGCAGTACTTC
>TRBJ2-1|TRBV4-1|TRBD1|-
CASNPGHRDRDYNEQFF
TGCGCCAGCAACCCCGGTCACCGGGACAGGGACTACAATGAGCAGTTCTTC
>TRBJ2-1|TRBV4-1|TRBD2|-
CASSLTSGNNEQFF
TGCGCCAGCAGCCTAACTAGCGGGAACAATGAGCAGTTCTTC
>TRBJ2-7|TRBV13|TRBD2|-
CASSAGTSGSYEQYF
TGTGCCAGCAGCGCCGGGACTAGCGGGTCCTACGAGCAGTACTTC
>TRBJ2-1|TRBV14|TRBD2|-
CASSQEGTSEQFF
TGTGCCAGCAGCCAAGAGGGGACTAGCGAGCAGTTCTTC
>TRBJ2-7|TRBV27|TRBD2|-
CASSLSSGGPYEQYF
TGTGCCAGCAGTTTATCAAGCGGGGGCCCCTACGAGCAGTACTTC
>TRBJ1-5|TRBV28|-|-
CASSLYGWSQPQHF
TGTGCCAGCAGTTTATATGGCTGGAGTCAGCCCCAGCATTTT
>TRBJ2-7|TRBV27|TRBD1|-
CASSLSGQGISYEQYF
TGTGCCAGCAGTTTATCGGGACAGGGGATCTCCTACGAGCAGTACTTC
>TRBJ2-7|TRBV13|-|-
CASSLASEYEQYF
TGTGCCAGCAGCTTAGCGTCTGAGTACGAGCAGTACTTC
>TRBJ2-7|TRBV5-4|-|-
CASSPALAHYEQYF
TGTGCCAGCAGCCCGGCCCTAGCCCACTACGAGCAGTACTTC
>TRBJ2-7|TRBV27|TRBD2|-
CASSDVAGGPYEQYF
TGTGCCAGCAGTGACGTAGCGGGAGGCCCCTACGAGCAGTACTTC
>TRBJ2-1|TRBV2|-|-
CATPDGDQGGEQFF
TGTGCCACCCCCGACGGGGACCAGGGGGGTGAGCAGTTCTTC
>TRBJ2-7|TRBV28|-|once
CASNSRGYEQYF
TGTGCCAGCAACTCTAGGGGCTACGAGCAGTACTTC
>TRBJ2-1|TRBV18|TRBD2|-
CASSPSGGTYNEQFF
TGTGCCAGCTCACCAAGCGGGGGGACCTACAATGAGCAGTTCTTC
>TRBJ2-5|TRBV9|-|-
CASSVEETTGRLVETQYF
TGTGCCAGCAGCGTAGAAGAAACAACAGGGCGGTTGGTGGAGACCCAGTACTTC
>TRBJ2-1|TRBV27|TRBD2|medium-sized
CASSFQREGLYEQFF
TGTGCCAGCAGTTTTCAGCGGGAGGGCCTCTATGAGCAGTTCTTC